Given below is one T cell receptor beta chain in context. Antigen unknown. The data are from a study of T-cell memory formation after mild COVID-19. Study findings and constraints: Clones that contracted clustered mainly in CM and EM if CD4+ and in EMRA if CD8+.

V trimming: 5 bases; J trimming: 5 bases; junction bases outside the gene matches: 9. The CDR3 contains 14 residues. Germline V gene lookup returns CDR1 DFQATT and CDR2 SNEGSKA (reference sequence). TCRdb called the 5' RACE reads again in MiXCR, with one record for every CDR3 protein. Among under 450,000 distinct CDR3 sequences listed, about 15% were seen once. The material sequenced was PBMCs or a T cell subset sorted from them (not recorded which). This clonotype originated in a man aged 18 to 29 who had mild COVID-19 (a few samples of this study predate the infection). Cell type and time point are not known. The rearrangement links TRBV20-1 to TRBJ2-3, with 8 bases fitting TRBD2. CDR3 in DNA: TGCAGTGCTGAGGTGGCGGGGGGAGTAGATACGCAGTATTTT. Its protein is CSAEVAGGVDTQYF.